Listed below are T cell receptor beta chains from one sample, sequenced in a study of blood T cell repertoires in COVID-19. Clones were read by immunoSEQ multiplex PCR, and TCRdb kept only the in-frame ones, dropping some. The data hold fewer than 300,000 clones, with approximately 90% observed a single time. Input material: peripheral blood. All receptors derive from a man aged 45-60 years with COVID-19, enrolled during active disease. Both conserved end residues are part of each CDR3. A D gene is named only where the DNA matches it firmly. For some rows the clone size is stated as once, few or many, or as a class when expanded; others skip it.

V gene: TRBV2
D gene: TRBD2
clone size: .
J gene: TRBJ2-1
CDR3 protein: CASSADGGVYNEQFF
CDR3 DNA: TGTGCCAGCAGTGCAGACGGGGGGGTCTACAATGAGCAGTTCTTC

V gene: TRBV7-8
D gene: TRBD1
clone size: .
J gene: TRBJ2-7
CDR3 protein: CASSMGQASYEQYF
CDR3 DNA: TGTGCCAGCAGCATGGGACAGGCATCCTACGAGCAGTACTTC

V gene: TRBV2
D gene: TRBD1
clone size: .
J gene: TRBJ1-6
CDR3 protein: CAISIRDRVSPLHF
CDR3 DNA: TGTGCCATTTCAATACGGGACAGGGTTTCACCCCTCCACTTT

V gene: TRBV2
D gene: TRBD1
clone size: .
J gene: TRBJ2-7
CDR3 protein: CASRTGVGYEQYF
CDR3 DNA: TGTGCCAGCAGGACAGGGGTTGGGTACGAGCAGTACTTC

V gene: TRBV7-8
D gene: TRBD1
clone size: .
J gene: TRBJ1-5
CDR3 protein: CASSPRTGASNQPQHF
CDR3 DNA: TGTGCCAGCAGCCCCAGAACAGGGGCGAGCAATCAGCCCCAGCATTTT

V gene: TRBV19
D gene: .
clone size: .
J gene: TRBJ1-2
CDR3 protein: CASSVTGTTTNYGYTF
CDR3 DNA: TGTGCCAGTAGTGTTACCGGGACAACCACTAACTATGGCTACACCTTC

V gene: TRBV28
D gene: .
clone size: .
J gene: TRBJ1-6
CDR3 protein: CASSLNQGRGNSPLHF
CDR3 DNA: TGTGCCAGCAGTTTAAACCAAGGCCGGGGTAATTCACCCCTCCACTTT

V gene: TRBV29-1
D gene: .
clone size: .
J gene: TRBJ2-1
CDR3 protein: CSVRRGGYNEQFF
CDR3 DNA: TGCAGCGTTCGACGAGGAGGGTACAATGAGCAGTTCTTC

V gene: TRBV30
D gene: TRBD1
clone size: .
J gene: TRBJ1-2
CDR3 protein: CAWTDQGAGYGYTF
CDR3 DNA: TGTGCCTGGACCGATCAGGGGGCAGGCTATGGCTACACCTTC

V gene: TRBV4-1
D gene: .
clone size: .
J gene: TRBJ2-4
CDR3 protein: CASSQDVRVSVQYF
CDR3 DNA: TGCGCCAGCAGCCAAGATGTACGGGTGTCGGTTCAGTACTTC

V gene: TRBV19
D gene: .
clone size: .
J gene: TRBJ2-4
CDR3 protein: CASEQAKNIQYF
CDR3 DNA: TGTGCCAGCGAGCAAGCCAAAAACATTCAGTACTTC

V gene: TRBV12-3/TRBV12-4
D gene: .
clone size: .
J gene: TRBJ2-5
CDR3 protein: CASQKGVETQYF
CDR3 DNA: TGTGCCAGCCAGAAAGGGGTGGAGACCCAGTACTTC

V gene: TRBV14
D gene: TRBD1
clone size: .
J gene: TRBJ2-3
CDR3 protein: CASSPRTGVTDTQYF
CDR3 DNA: TGTGCCAGCAGCCCACGGACAGGGGTCACAGATACGCAGTATTTT

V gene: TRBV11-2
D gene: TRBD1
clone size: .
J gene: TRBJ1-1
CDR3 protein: CASSLGDREGEAFF
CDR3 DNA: TGTGCCAGCAGCTTAGGGGACAGGGAAGGGGAAGCTTTCTTT

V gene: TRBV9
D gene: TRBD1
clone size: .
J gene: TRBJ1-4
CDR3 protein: CASSSAGTGQRRLFF
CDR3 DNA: TGTGCCAGCAGCTCAGCCGGGACAGGCCAAAGAAGACTGTTTTTT

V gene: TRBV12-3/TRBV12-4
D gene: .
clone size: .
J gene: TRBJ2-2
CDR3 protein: CASNLGGAGELFF
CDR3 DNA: TGTGCCAGCAACTTAGGGGGAGCCGGGGAGCTGTTTTTT

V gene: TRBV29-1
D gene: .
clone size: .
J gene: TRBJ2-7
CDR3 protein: CSVEVGVDGEQYF
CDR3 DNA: TGCAGCGTTGAAGTGGGAGTAGACGGCGAGCAGTACTTC

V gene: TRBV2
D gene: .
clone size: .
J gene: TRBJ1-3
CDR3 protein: CASSGLNTIYF
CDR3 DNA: TGTGCCAGCAGCGGTCTCAACACCATATATTTT

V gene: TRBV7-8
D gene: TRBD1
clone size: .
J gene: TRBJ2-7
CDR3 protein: CASSPDPGGLSYEQYF
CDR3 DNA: TGTGCCAGCAGCCCCGATCCAGGGGGCCTGTCCTACGAGCAGTACTTC

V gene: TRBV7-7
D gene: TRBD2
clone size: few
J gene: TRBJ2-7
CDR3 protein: CASSLELAGEQYF
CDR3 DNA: TGTGCTAGCAGCTTAGAACTAGCGGGCGAGCAGTACTTC

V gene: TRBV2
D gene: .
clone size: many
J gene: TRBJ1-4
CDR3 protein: CASRMTFVREKLFF
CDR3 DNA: TGTGCCAGCAGGATGACATTTGTACGAGAAAAACTGTTTTTT